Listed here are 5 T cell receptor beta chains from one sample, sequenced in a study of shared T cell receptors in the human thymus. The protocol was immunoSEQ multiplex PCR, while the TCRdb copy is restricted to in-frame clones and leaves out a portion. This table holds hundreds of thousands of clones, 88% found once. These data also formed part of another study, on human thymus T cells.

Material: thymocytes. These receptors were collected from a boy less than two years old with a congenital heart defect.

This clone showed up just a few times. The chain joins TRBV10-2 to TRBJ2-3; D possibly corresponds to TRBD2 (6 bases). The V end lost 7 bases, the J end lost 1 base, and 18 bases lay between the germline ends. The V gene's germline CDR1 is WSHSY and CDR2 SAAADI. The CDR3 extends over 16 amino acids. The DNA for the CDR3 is TGCGCCAGCATGGTGGGGGAGGAGGACCGCACAGATACGCAGTATTTT. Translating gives CASMVGEEDRTDTQYF.

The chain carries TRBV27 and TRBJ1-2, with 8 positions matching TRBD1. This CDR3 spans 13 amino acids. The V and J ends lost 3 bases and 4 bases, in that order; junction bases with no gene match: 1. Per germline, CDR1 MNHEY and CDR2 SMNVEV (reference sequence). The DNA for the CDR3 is TGTGCCAGCAGTTTGGGACAGGCCTATGGCTACACCTTC. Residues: CASSLGQAYGYTF.

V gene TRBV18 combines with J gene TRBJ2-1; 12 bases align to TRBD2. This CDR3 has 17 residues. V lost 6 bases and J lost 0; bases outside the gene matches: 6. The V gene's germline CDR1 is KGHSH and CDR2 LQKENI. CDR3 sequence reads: CASSPRTSGISYNEQFF. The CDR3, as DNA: TGTGCCAGCTCTCCAAGGACTAGCGGGATCTCCTACAATGAGCAGTTCTTC.

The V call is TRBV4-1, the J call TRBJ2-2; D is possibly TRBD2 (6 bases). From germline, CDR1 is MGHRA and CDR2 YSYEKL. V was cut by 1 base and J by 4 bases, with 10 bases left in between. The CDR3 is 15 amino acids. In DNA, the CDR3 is TGCGCCAGCAGCCAAGGCCAGGGAGGCACCGGGGAGCTGTTTTTT. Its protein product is CASSQGQGGTGELFF.

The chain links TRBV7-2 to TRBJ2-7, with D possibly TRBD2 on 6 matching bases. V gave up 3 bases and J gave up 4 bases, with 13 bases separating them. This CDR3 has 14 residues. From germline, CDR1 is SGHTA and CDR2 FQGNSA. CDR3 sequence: CASSFGGRGYEQYF. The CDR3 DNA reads TGTGCCAGCAGCTTCGGGGGAAGGGGATACGAGCAGTACTTC.